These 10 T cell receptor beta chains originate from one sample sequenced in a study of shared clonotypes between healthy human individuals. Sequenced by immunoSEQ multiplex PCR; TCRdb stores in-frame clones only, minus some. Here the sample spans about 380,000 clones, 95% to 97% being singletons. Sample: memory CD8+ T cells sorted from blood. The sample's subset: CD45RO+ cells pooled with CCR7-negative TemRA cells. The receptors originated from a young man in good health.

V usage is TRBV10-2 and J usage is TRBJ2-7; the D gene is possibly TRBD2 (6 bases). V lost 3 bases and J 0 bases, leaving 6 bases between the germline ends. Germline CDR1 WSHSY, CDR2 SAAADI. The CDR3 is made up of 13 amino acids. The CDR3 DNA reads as TGCGCCAGCAGTGACGGGAGCTCCTACGAGCAGTACTTC. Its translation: CASSDGSSYEQYF.

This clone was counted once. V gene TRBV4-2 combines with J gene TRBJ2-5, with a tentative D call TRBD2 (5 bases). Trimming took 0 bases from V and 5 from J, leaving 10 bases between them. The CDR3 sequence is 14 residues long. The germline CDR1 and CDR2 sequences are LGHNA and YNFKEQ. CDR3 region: CASSQDPGWETQYF. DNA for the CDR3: TGTGCCAGCAGCCAAGATCCGGGGTGGGAGACCCAGTACTTC.

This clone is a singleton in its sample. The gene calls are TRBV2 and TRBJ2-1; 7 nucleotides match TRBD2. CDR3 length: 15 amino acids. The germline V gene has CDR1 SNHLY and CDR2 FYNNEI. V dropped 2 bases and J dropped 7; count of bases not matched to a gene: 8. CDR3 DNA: TGTGCCAGCAGTGAATGGGCGGGAGTGGTAAATGAGCAGTTCTTC. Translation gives CASSEWAGVVNEQFF.

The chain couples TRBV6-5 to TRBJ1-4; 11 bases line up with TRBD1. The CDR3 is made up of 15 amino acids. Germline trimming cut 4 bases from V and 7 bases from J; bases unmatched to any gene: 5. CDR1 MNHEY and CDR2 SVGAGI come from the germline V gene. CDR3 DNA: TGTGCCAGCAGTTCGGCCGGGACAGGGGGTGAAAAACTGTTTTTT. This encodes CASSSAGTGGEKLFF.

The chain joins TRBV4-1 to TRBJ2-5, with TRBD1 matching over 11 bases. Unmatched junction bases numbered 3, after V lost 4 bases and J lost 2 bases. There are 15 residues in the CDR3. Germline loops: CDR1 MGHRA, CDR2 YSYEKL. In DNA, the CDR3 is TGCGCCAGCAGCCCCGGGGACAGGGGGCAAGAGACCCAGTACTTC. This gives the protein CASSPGDRGQETQYF.

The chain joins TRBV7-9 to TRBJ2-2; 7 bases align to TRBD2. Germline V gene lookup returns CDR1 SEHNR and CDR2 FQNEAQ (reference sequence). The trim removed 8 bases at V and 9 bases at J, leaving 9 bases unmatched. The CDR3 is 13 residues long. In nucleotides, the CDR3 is TGTGCCAGCGACAAAAGCGGGACCCGGGAGCTGTTTTTT. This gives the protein CASDKSGTRELFF.

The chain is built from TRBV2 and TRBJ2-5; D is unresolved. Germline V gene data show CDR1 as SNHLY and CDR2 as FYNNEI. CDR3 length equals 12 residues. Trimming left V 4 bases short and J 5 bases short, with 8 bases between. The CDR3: CASSAWSETQYF. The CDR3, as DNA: TGTGCCAGCAGTGCGTGGAGTGAGACCCAGTACTTC.

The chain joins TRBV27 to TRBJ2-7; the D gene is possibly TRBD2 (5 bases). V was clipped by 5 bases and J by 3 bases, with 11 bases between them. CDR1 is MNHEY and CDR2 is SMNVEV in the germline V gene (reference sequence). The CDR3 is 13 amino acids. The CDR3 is CASSPRGNYEQYF. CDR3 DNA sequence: TGTGCCAGCAGTCCAAGAGGGAACTACGAGCAGTACTTC.

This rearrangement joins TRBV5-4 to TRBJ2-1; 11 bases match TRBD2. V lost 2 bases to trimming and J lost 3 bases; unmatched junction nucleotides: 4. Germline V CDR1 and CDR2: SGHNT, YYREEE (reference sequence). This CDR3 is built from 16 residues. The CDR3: CASSLSGTSGYNEQFF. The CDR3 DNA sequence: TGTGCCAGCAGCTTATCCGGGACTAGCGGCTACAATGAGCAGTTCTTC.

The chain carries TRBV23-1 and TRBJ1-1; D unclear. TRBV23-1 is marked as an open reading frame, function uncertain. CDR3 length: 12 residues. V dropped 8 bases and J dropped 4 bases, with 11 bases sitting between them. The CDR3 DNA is TGCGCCAGCCCTGTTGGAAGCACTGAAGCTTTCTTT. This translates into CASPVGSTEAFF.